The 26 T cell receptor beta chains below all came from one sample that was sequenced in a study of cytomegalovirus exposure and HLA in healthy donors. The PCR ran on 60 Vbeta and 13 Jbeta primers. The method was immunoSEQ multiplex PCR; TCRdb's version includes in-frame clones alone and lacks a portion of them. This listing includes just under 65,000 clones. Sequenced sample: PBMCs. The origin of the receptors is a boy younger than 18 in good health and CMV-seronegative.

This rearrangement joins TRBV7-3 to TRBJ2-7, with D tentatively TRBD2 (5 bases). This CDR3 region has 14 residues. Looked up from germline, CDR1 is SGHTA and CDR2 is FQGTGA. Trimming left V 5 bases short and J 6 bases short, with 17 bases between. The CDR3 protein is CASSRAGDPIEQYF. In DNA form, the CDR3 reads TGTGCCAGCAGCCGCGCCGGGGATCCAATCGAGCAGTACTTC.

This sequence joins TRBV19 and TRBJ1-3, with D perhaps TRBD1 (6 bases). Germline CDR1 reads LNHDA; CDR2 reads SQIVND (reference sequence). Trimming shortened V by 3 bases and J by 2 bases, and 17 bases separated the two germline ends. This CDR3 comprises 17 residues. The CDR3 DNA follows: TGTGCCAGTAGTATCCAGGGGTTCGCGTCGACTGGAAACACCATATATTTT. Encoded protein: CASSIQGFASTGNTIYF.

The gene calls are TRBV5-1 and TRBJ1-2; D not resolved. The CDR3 loop spans 14 amino acids. Trimming stripped 5 bases from V and 3 bases from J, with 14 bases between. Germline CDR1 is SGHRS and CDR2 is YFSETQ. CDR3 DNA: TGCGCCAGCAGTCCGGGGTCTCTTGACTATGGCTACACCTTC. Translation gives CASSPGSLDYGYTF.

The gene calls are TRBV14 and TRBJ2-2, with D tentatively TRBD1 (5 bases). V shed 6 bases and J shed 1 base, with 9 bases lying between them. The CDR3 covers 14 residues. Per the germline V gene, CDR1 is SGHDN and CDR2 is FVKESK. The CDR3 sequence is CASSPDRNTGELFF. In DNA, the CDR3 is TGTGCCAGCAGTCCAGACAGGAACACCGGGGAGCTGTTTTTT.

The genes are TRBV25-1 and TRBJ2-7, with D tentatively TRBD1 (6 bases). CDR1 and CDR2 (germline): MGHDK, SYGVNS. The CDR3 sequence is 13 residues long. Between the trimmed V and J ends, which lost 6 bases and 12 bases, there was a span of 21 bases. CDR3: CASSLGTPTVPYF. The CDR3 coding sequence is TGTGCCAGCAGCCTCGGGACACCCACCGTACCGTACTTC.

The genes are TRBV9 and TRBJ2-2; tentative D call: TRBD2 (6 bases). V was cut by 3 bases and J by 8 bases, with 17 bases left in between. Germline V gene sequence: CDR1 SGDLS, CDR2 YYNGEE. This CDR3 has 15 residues. The CDR3 sequence is CASSGINSGWGELFF. In nucleotides, the CDR3 is TGTGCCAGCAGCGGAATTAATAGCGGCTGGGGGGAGCTGTTTTTT.

The rearrangement links TRBV5-6 to TRBJ2-5; TRBD1 agrees at 7 bases. Germline CDR1 reads SGHDT; CDR2 reads YYEEEE. This CDR3 contains 16 residues. The J segment lost 7 bases and the V segment lost 1 base, leaving 13 bases of the junction unmatched. The CDR3 spells CASSLRDQGGTGTQYF. The CDR3 DNA reads TGTGCCAGCAGCTTGAGGGACCAAGGGGGCACCGGGACCCAGTACTTC.

The chain uses TRBV5-1 and TRBJ2-7, with D tentatively TRBD1 (6 bases). Germline CDR1 and CDR2: SGHRS and YFSETQ. The CDR3 totals 14 residues. The V end lost 5 bases, the J end lost 7 bases, and 19 bases lay between the germline ends. Here the CDR3 DNA reads TGCGCCAGCAGTCCGTTTGGGGGCCCTGGGGAGCAGTACTTC. Its protein is CASSPFGGPGEQYF.

The CDR3 spells CASSLGATNYGYTF. CDR3 sequence (DNA): TGTGCCAGCAGCTTAGGGGCTACCAATTATGGCTACACCTTC. The chain recombines TRBV11-2 with TRBJ1-2, with D unresolved. Deletions cut 1 base from V and 5 bases from J, with 11 bases between. CDR3 length: 14 residues. Germline V gene sequence: CDR1 SGHAT, CDR2 FQNNGV.

The rearrangement links TRBV18 to TRBJ2-3; TRBD1 is a possible D gene (6 bases). Per the germline V gene, CDR1 is KGHSH and CDR2 is LQKENI. The V and J ends lost 2 bases and 2 bases respectively, with 11 bases between them. CDR3 size: 15 residues. The CDR3 loop is CASSPERGNTDTQYF. The CDR3 DNA reads as TGTGCCAGCTCACCAGAAAGGGGGAACACAGATACGCAGTATTTT.

CDR3 bases: TGTGCCAGCAGCTTAGAGCTCGGGGGGACAGGGATTCAGTACTTC. It is translated as CASSLELGGTGIQYF. The chain is built from TRBV7-2 and TRBJ2-4, with 9 bases lining up with TRBD1. V lost 1 base to trimming and J lost 10 bases; unmatched junction nucleotides: 8. Germline CDR1 reads SGHTA; CDR2 reads FQGNSA. The CDR3 loop spans 15 amino acids. Together with reference TRBV7-2 and TRBJ2-4, the CDR3 gives the full variable domain: GAGVSQSPSNKVTEKGKDVELRCDPISGHTALYWYRQSLGQGLEFLIYFQGNSAPDKSGLPSDRFSAERTGGSVSTLTIQRTQQEDSAVYLCASSLELGGTGIQYFGAGTRLSVL.

The gene calls are TRBV9 and TRBJ1-1; 7 bases line up with TRBD1. Trimming at V came to 3 bases and at J to 1 base, leaving 3 bases not matched to a gene. Germline assignment: CDR1 SGDLS and CDR2 YYNGEE. The CDR3 length is 14 residues. In DNA form, the CDR3 reads TGTGCCAGCAGCGGGCGACAGGGGAACACTGAAGCTTTCTTT. As protein: CASSGRQGNTEAFF.

The V and J genes are TRBV6-4 and TRBJ1-1; D might be TRBD1 (5 bases). Germline V gives CDR1 MRHNA, CDR2 SNTAGT. Trimming removed 6 bases at V and 4 bases at J, with 15 bases between. The CDR3 contains 14 residues. CDR3 amino acids: CASREGRVSTEAFF. The CDR3 DNA sequence: TGTGCCAGCAGGGAGGGGAGGGTTTCCACTGAAGCTTTCTTT.

The chain employs TRBV15 and TRBJ2-2; tentatively, D is TRBD1 (5 bases). Germline values: CDR1 LNHNV, CDR2 YYDKDF (reference sequence). There are 15 residues in the CDR3. Trimming pared 0 bases from V and 4 bases from J, leaving 9 bases between. The CDR3: CATSRDRAGTGELFF. CDR3 DNA sequence: TGTGCCACCAGCAGAGACAGGGCTGGCACCGGGGAGCTGTTTTTT.

The V and J genes are TRBV19 and TRBJ1-1; D is possibly TRBD1 (6 bases). This CDR3 spans 12 amino acids. V gave up 11 bases and J gave up 4 bases, with 14 bases separating them. Per germline, CDR1 LNHDA and CDR2 SQIVND (reference sequence). In nucleotides, the CDR3 is TGTGCCTGCGGGGGGCAGGTCACTGAAGCTTTCTTT. Translating it yields CACGGQVTEAFF.

The V call is TRBV4-3, the J call TRBJ2-3, with 12 bases that match TRBD2. Trimming cost V 0 bases and J 0 bases; bases outside gene matches: 4. The germline V gene encodes CDR1 LGHNA and CDR2 YSLEER. The CDR3 has 18 residues. CDR3 nucleotide sequence: TGCGCCAGCAGCCAAGAGGCTAGCGGGAGGGCTAGCACAGATACGCAGTATTTT. It encodes CASSQEASGRASTDTQYF.

The gene calls are TRBV9 and TRBJ1-2; D gene unclear. Deletions cut 0 bases from V and 4 bases from J, with 7 bases between. Germline CDR1 is SGDLS and CDR2 is YYNGEE. CDR3 length: 13 amino acids. CDR3 in amino acids: CASSVVERYGYTF. CDR3 bases: TGTGCCAGCAGCGTAGTCGAGCGCTATGGCTACACCTTC.

The CDR3 nucleotides read TGCGCCAGCAGCTTGGCCGGGACAGGGTACGAGCAGTACTTC. It translates to CASSLAGTGYEQYF. The genes are TRBV5-1 and TRBJ2-7; 9 positions match TRBD1. The CDR3 is 14 amino acids. Germline V CDR1 and CDR2: SGHRS, YFSETQ. V lost 0 bases, J lost 4 bases, and 2 bases stayed unmatched.

The V and J genes are TRBV7-2 and TRBJ2-7; weak D call: TRBD1 (6 bases). Trimming stripped 2 bases from V and 2 bases from J, with 7 bases between. Germline V gene sequence: CDR1 SGHTA, CDR2 FQGNSA. CDR3 length: 13 amino acids. CDR3 DNA sequence: TGTGCCAGCAGCTTAAACAGGGCCTACGAGCAGTACTTC. Protein product: CASSLNRAYEQYF.

Comments on this clone: Other DNA sequences in the same sample also yield this CDR3. The rearrangement links TRBV29-1 to TRBJ1-4; 11 nucleotides line up with TRBD1. V was pared by 0 bases and J by 12 bases, with 3 bases of the junction left unmatched. This CDR3 comprises 13 residues. Germline CDR1 and CDR2: SQVTM and ANQGSEA. The CDR3 coding sequence is TGCAGCGTTGAAGAGGGACAGGGGGAACAACTGTTTTTT. Translating it yields CSVEEGQGEQLFF.

This chain connects TRBV7-9 to TRBJ2-3; D is perhaps TRBD1 (6 bases). This CDR3 spans 16 amino acids. Per germline, CDR1 SEHNR and CDR2 FQNEAQ (reference sequence). Deletions cut 4 bases from V and 3 bases from J, with 17 bases between. Here the CDR3 DNA reads TGTGCCAGCAGCTCTCTAACAGGGAAGGGGACAGATACGCAGTATTTT. Its translation: CASSSLTGKGTDTQYF.

The gene calls are TRBV14 and TRBJ2-7; no clear D. V lost 3 bases, J lost 6 bases, and 12 bases lay in between. The CDR3 is made up of 13 amino acids. Germline values: CDR1 SGHDN, CDR2 FVKESK. The DNA for the CDR3 is TGTGCCAGCAGCCATAGTCCGCTCGGCGAGCAGTACTTC. Translated, it gives CASSHSPLGEQYF.

The V and J genes are TRBV19 and TRBJ1-1, with D hard to call. The CDR3 spans 12 residues. V dropped 3 bases and J dropped 3 bases, with 5 bases sitting between them. Germline V gene data show CDR1 as LNHDA and CDR2 as SQIVND (reference sequence). CDR3 nucleotides: TGTGCCAGTAGTATGGAGGACACTGAAGCTTTCTTT. Protein product: CASSMEDTEAFF.

The rearrangement joins TRBV4-2 to TRBJ1-4, with 9 bases aligning to TRBD1. Germline values: CDR1 LGHNA, CDR2 YNFKEQ. J lost 7 bases, V lost 4 bases, and 4 bases had no gene match. The CDR3 is 14 residues long. The CDR3 protein is CASSPRTGVEKLFF. CDR3 nucleotides: TGTGCCAGCAGCCCAAGGACAGGGGTTGAAAAACTGTTTTTT.

The rearrangement uses TRBV6-5 and TRBJ2-2, with 7 positions matching TRBD1. The CDR3 is 15 amino acids. Unmatched junction bases numbered 5, after V lost 6 bases and J lost 1 base. CDR1 and CDR2 (germline): MNHEY, SVGAGI. The CDR3 sequence: CASRMGQWNTGELFF. CDR3 nucleotide sequence: TGTGCCAGCAGGATGGGACAGTGGAACACCGGGGAGCTGTTTTTT.

The chain joins TRBV6-5 to TRBJ2-1, with 10 nucleotides matching TRBD2. J gave up 3 bases and V 7 bases, and 3 bases lay outside the gene matches. The germline V gene encodes CDR1 MNHEY and CDR2 SVGAGI. This CDR3 comprises 14 residues. CDR3 region: CASNKRGGYNEQFF. The CDR3 DNA follows: TGTGCCAGCAATAAGCGGGGGGGCTACAATGAGCAGTTCTTC.